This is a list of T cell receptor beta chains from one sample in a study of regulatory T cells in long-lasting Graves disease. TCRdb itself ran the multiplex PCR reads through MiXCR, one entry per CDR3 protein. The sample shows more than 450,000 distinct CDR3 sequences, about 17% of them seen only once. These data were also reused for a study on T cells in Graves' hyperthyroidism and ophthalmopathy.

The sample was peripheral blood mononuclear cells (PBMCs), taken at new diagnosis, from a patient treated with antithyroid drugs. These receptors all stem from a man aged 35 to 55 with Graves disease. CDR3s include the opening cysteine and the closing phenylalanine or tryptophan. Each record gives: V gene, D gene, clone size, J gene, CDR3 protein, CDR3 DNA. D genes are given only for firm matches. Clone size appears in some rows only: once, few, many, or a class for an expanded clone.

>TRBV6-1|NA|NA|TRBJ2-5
CASRGGGGTQYF
TGTGCCAGCAGAGGGGGAGGAGGGACCCAGTACTTC
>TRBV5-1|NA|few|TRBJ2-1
CASRALNYNEQFF
TGCGCCAGCCGGGCCCTCAACTACAATGAGCAGTTCTTC
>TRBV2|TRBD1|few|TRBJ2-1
CASDTGGLRDEQFF
TGTGCCAGCGATACAGGGGGCTTAAGGGATGAGCAGTTCTTC
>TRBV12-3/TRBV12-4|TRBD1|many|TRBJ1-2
CASSPLVGQVYGYTF
TGTGCCAGCAGTCCCCTCGTAGGACAGGTCTATGGCTACACCTTC
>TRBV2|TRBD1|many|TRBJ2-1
CASRGGGSNEQFF
TGTGCCAGCAGAGGGGGCGGTAGCAATGAGCAGTTCTTC
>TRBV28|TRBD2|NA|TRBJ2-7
CASSFHPLAAPSYEQYF
TGTGCCAGCAGTTTCCACCCACTAGCGGCGCCCTCCTACGAGCAGTACTTC
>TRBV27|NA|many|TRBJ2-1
CASSLIGLEWNEQFF
TGTGCCAGCAGTTTAATCGGGCTAGAATGGAATGAGCAGTTCTTC
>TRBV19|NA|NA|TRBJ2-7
CASSIGTDATQYF
TGTGCCAGTAGTATCGGGACGGACGCGACGCAGTACTTC
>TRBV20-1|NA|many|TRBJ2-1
CSARRRAGNEQFF
TGCAGTGCTAGACGAAGAGCTGGGAATGAGCAGTTCTTC
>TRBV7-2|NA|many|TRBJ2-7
CASRGTAYEQYF
TGTGCCAGCCGCGGGACGGCCTACGAGCAGTACTTC
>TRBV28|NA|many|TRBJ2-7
CASRTGAAYEQYF
TGTGCCAGCAGAACTGGGGCGGCCTACGAGCAGTACTTC
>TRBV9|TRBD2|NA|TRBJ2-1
CASSVVPLAGGGNEQFF
TGTGCCAGCAGCGTAGTCCCACTAGCGGGAGGGGGCAATGAGCAGTTCTTC
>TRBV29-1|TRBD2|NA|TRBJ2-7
CSVVSSGSSYEQYF
TGCAGCGTTGTGTCTAGCGGGAGCTCCTACGAGCAGTACTTC
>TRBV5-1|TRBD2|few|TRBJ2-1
CASSLVTSGTYNEQFF
TGCGCCAGCAGCTTGGTGACTAGCGGGACCTACAATGAGCAGTTCTTC
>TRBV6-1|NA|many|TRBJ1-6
CASSAAMGTSPLHF
TGTGCCAGCAGTGCCGCGATGGGTACATCACCCCTCCACTTT
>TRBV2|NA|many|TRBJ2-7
CASSVLVGAYEQYF
TGTGCCAGCAGTGTATTGGTCGGAGCCTACGAGCAGTACTTC
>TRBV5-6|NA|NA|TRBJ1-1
CASSPQVGSEAFF
TGTGCCAGCAGCCCGCAGGTAGGGTCTGAAGCTTTCTTT
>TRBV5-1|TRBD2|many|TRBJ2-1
CASSLARARAGGDEQFF
TGCGCCAGCAGCTTGGCCAGAGCGCGAGCGGGAGGTGATGAGCAGTTCTTC
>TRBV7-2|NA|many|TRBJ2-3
CASSFRSSTDTQYF
TGTGCCAGCAGCTTTCGGAGTAGCACAGATACGCAGTATTTT
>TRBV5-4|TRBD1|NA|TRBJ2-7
CASRGRSGQGYEQYF
TGTGCCAGCAGAGGGAGGTCGGGACAGGGATACGAGCAGTACTTC
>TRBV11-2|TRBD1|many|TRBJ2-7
CASSFSGQGHYEQYF
TGTGCCAGCAGCTTCTCCGGACAGGGACACTACGAGCAGTACTTC
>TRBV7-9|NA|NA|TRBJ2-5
CASSPQRYKETQYF
TGTGCCAGCAGTCCACAGCGATATAAAGAGACCCAGTACTTC
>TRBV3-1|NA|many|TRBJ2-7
CASSQAGWGEQYF
TGTGCCAGCAGCCAGGCGGGATGGGGCGAGCAGTACTTC
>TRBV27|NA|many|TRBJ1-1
CASSLVARGGEAFF
TGTGCCAGCAGTTTAGTAGCTAGGGGAGGTGAAGCTTTCTTT
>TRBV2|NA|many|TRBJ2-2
CASIPDVNTGELFF
TGTGCCAGCATCCCGGATGTGAACACCGGGGAGCTGTTTTTT
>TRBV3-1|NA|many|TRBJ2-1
CASSQDTPSFGLEQFF
TGTGCCAGCAGCCAAGACACGCCGTCCTTTGGTTTGGAGCAGTTCTTC
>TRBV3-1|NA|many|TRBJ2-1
CASEGGKSYNEQFF
TGTGCCAGCGAGGGGGGGAAAAGCTACAATGAGCAGTTCTTC
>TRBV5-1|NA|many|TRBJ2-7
CASREAAQSSYEQYF
TGCGCCAGCAGGGAGGCGGCCCAGTCATCCTACGAGCAGTACTTC
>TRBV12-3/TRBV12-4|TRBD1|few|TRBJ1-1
CASGRTGRTEAFF
TGTGCCAGCGGAAGGACAGGGCGGACTGAAGCTTTCTTT
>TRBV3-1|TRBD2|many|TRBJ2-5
CASSPQLASQETQYF
TGTGCCAGCAGCCCCCAACTAGCGTCCCAAGAGACCCAGTACTTC
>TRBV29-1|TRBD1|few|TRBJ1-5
CSVGTDINQPQHF
TGCAGCGTGGGGACAGATATCAATCAGCCCCAGCATTTT
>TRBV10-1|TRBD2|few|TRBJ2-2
CASSPLAGGQDGELFF
TGCGCCAGCAGCCCTCTAGCGGGAGGGCAGGACGGGGAGCTGTTTTTT
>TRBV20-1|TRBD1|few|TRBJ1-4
CSARDFIGTAEKLFF
TGCAGTGCTAGAGATTTTATTGGGACAGCCGAAAAACTGTTTTTT
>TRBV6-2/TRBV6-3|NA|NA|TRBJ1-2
CASSVNNRVFGYTF
TGTGCCAGCAGTGTCAACAACAGGGTTTTTGGCTACACCTTC
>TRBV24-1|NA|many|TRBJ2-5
CATSDGPETQYF
TGTGCCACAAGTGACGGTCCAGAGACCCAGTACTTC
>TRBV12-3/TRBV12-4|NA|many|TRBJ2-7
CASSLRRGLFYEQYF
TGTGCCAGCAGTTTAAGGAGGGGGCTTTTCTACGAGCAGTACTTC
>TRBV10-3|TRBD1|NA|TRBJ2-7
CAIRNRDRISYEQYF
TGTGCCATCAGGAATCGGGACAGGATCTCCTACGAGCAGTACTTC
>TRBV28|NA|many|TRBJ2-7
CASSPRGAQYF
TGTGCCAGCAGTCCCCGGGGAGCGCAGTACTTC
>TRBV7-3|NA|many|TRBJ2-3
CASSPPGVTDTQYF
TGTGCCAGCAGCCCACCGGGAGTCACAGATACGCAGTATTTT
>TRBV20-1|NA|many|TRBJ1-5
CSVRGGGNQPQHF
TGCAGTGTTAGGGGGGGGGGCAATCAGCCCCAGCATTTT
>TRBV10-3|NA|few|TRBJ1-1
CAISQSYTEAFF
TGTGCCATCAGTCAGTCGTACACTGAAGCTTTCTTT
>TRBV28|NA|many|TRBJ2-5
CASSLGPLVKTQYF
TGTGCCAGCAGTTTGGGCCCCCTTGTGAAGACCCAGTACTTC
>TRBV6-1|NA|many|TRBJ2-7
CASQGVSYEQYF
TGTGCCAGCCAGGGTGTCTCCTACGAGCAGTACTTC
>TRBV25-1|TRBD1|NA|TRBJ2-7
CASSDTGQSSGEQYF
TGTGCCAGCAGTGATACGGGACAGAGTTCTGGCGAGCAGTACTTC
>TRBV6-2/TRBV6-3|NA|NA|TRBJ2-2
CASMKGTNTGELFF
TGTGCCAGCATGAAGGGGACGAACACCGGGGAGCTGTTTTTT
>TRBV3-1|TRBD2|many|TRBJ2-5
CASSQSGLAGKTQYF
TGTGCCAGCAGCCAATCCGGACTAGCGGGAAAGACCCAGTACTTC
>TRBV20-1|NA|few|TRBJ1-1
CSARGKGVHPNTEAFF
TGCAGTGCTAGAGGGAAGGGCGTACACCCGAACACTGAAGCTTTCTTT
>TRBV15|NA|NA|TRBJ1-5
CATSRDERQPQHF
TGTGCCACCAGCAGAGATGAACGTCAGCCCCAGCATTTT
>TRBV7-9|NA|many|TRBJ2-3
CASSLVVSGDTQYF
TGTGCCAGCAGCTTAGTCGTCAGCGGAGATACACAGTATTTT
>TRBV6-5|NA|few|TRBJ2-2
CASSYSKMEGKTGELFF
TGTGCCAGCAGTTACTCGAAGATGGAGGGGAAAACCGGGGAGCTGTTTTTT
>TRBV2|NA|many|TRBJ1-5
CASSESLTGWNQPQHF
TGTGCCAGCAGTGAATCCCTGACAGGCTGGAATCAGCCCCAGCATTTT